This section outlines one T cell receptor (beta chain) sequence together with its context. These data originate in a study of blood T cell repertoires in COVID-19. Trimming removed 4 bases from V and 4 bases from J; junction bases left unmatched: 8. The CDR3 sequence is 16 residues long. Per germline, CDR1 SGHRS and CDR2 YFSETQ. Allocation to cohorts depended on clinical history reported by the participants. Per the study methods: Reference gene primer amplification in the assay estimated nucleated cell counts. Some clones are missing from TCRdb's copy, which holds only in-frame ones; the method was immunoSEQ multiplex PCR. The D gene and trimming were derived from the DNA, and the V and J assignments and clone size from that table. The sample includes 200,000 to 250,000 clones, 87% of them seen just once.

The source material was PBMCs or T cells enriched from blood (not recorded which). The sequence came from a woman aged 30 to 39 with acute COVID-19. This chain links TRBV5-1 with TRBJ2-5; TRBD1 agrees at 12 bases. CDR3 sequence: CASSRTGTGGAETQYF. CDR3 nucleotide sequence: TGCGCCAGCAGCCGGACCGGGACAGGGGGCGCAGAGACCCAGTACTTC.